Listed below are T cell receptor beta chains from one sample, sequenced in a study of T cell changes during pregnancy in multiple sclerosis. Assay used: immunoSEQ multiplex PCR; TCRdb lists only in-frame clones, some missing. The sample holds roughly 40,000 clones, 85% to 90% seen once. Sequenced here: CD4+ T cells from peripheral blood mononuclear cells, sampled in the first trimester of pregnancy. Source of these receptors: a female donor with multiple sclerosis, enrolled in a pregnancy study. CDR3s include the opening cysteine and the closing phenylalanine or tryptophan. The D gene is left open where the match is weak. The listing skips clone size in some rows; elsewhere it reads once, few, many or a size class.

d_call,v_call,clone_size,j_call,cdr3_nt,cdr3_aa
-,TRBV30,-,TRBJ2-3,TGTGCCTGGAGAGCGGCGGATACGCAGTATTTT,CAWRAADTQYF
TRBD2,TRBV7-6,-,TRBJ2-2,TGTGCCAGCAGCTTGGCCCCAGCGGGAGTCCCCGGGGAGCTGTTTTTT,CASSLAPAGVPGELFF
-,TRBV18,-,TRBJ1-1,TGTGCCAGCTCACCACAAGCCCAGGGCGATGAAGCTTTCTTT,CASSPQAQGDEAFF
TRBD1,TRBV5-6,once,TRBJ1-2,TGTGCCAGCAGCTTGGGGACAGGGGGCCTCTATGGCTACACCTTC,CASSLGTGGLYGYTF
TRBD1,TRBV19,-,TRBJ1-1,TGTGCCAGTAGTCTGCGGGGGACAGGGGGCACTGAAGCTTTCTTT,CASSLRGTGGTEAFF
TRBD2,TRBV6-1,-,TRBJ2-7,TGTGCCAGCAGTGAATCGTGGGGAGGGCCCTACGAGCAGTACTTC,CASSESWGGPYEQYF
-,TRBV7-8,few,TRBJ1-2,TGTGCCAGCAGCTTAGGTAGAGGGAACTATGGCTACACCTTC,CASSLGRGNYGYTF
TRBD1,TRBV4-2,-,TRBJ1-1,TGTGCCAGCAGCCAGGGCTCTGGGGACAGGTCTGAAGCTTTCTTT,CASSQGSGDRSEAFF
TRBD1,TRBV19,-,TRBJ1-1,TGTGCCAGTAGTACCCGGACAGGGGGCGATTCTGGGGCTTTCTTT,CASSTRTGGDSGAFF
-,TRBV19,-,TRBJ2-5,TGTGCCAGTAATAGGGGGAGTGTTGGGGAGACCCAGTACTTC,CASNRGSVGETQYF
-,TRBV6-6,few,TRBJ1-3,TGTGCCAGCAGTCTACAGTTATCTGGAAACACCATATATTTT,CASSLQLSGNTIYF